The entry below gives a single TCR beta chain sequence along with its context. The sample comes from a study of identical twins. The length of the CDR3 is 15 residues. The J segment lost 0 bases and the V segment lost 4 bases, leaving 5 bases of the junction unmatched. Germline CDR1 MNHNS, CDR2 SASEGT. Template switching (which added a universal primer site) was used, and cDNA carried unique molecular identifiers. TCRdb called the 5' RACE reads again in MiXCR, with one record for every CDR3 protein. Here the sample spans just over 500,000 distinct CDR3 sequences, less than 25% being singletons. These same data were also listed under a study on T cells expressing NK-cell markers.

V and J are TRBV6-1 and TRBJ2-7, with 8 bases matching TRBD1. This receptor was identified in a woman aged 18-29 years in good health. Sample: CD4+ T cells sorted from blood. The CDR3 nucleotides read TGTGCCAGCAGTGGCGGACAGGGCTTCTCCTACGAGCAGTACTTC. Translation: CASSGGQGFSYEQYF.